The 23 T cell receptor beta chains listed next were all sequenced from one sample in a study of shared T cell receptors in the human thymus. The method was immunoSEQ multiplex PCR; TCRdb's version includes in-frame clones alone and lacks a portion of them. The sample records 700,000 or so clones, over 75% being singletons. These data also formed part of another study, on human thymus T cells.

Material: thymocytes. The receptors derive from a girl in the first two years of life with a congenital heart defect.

CDR3: CASSAGTGLNAKEQYF. In nucleotides, the CDR3 is TGCGCCAGCAGCGCCGGGACAGGGTTGAACGCTAAGGAGCAGTACTTC. This rearrangement joins TRBV5-1 to TRBJ2-7; TRBD1 agrees at 9 bases. This CDR3 has 16 residues. V lost 4 bases and J lost 7; bases outside the gene matches: 15. Germline-derived CDR1 and CDR2 are SGHRS and YFSETQ.

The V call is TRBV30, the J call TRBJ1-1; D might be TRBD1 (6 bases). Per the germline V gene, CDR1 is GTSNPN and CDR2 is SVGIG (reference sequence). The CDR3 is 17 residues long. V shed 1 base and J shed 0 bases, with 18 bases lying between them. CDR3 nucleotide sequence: TGTGCCTGGAGTGGACCCCCGGGGGGCCCCTTGAACACTGAAGCTTTCTTT. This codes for CAWSGPPGGPLNTEAFF. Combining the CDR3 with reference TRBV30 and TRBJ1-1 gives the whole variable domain SQTIHQWPATLVQPVGSPLSLECTVEGTSNPNLYWYRQAAGRGLQLLFYSVGIGQISSEVPQNLSASRPQDRQFILSSKKLLLSDSGFYLCAWSGPPGGPLNTEAFFGQGTRLTVV.

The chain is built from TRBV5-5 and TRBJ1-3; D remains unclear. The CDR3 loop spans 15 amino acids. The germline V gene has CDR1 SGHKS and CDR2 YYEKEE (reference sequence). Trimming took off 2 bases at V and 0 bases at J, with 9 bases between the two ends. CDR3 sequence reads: CASSFIGDSGNTIYF. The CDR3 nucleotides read TGTGCCAGCAGCTTCATCGGGGACTCTGGAAACACCATATATTTT.

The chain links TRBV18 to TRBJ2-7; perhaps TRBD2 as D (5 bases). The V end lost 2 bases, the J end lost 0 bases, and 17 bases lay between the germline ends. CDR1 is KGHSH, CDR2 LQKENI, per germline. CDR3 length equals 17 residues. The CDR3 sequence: CASSPGPPGKSSYEQYF. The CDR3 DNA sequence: TGTGCCAGCTCACCAGGGCCCCCGGGAAAGAGCTCCTACGAGCAGTACTTC.

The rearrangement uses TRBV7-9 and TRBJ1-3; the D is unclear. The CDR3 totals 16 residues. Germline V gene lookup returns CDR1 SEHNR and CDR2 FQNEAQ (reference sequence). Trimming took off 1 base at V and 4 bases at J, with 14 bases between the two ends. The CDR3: CASSLVPIRSGNTIYF. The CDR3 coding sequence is TGTGCCAGCAGCTTAGTCCCCATAAGGAGCGGAAACACCATATATTTT.

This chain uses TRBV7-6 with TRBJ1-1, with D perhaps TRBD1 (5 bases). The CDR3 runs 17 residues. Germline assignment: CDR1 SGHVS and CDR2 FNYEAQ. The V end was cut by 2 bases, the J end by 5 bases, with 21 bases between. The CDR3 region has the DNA TGTGCCAGCAGCTTATACCAAGGCCGGGGGAGGATGACTGAAGCTTTCTTT. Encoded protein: CASSLYQGRGRMTEAFF.

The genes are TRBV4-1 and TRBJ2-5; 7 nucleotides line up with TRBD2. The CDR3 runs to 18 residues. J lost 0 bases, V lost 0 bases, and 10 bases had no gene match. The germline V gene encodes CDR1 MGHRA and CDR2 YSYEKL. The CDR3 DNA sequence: TGCGCCAGCAGCCAAGAGTCTATAGCGGGCCTGTACCAAGAGACCCAGTACTTC. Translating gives CASSQESIAGLYQETQYF.

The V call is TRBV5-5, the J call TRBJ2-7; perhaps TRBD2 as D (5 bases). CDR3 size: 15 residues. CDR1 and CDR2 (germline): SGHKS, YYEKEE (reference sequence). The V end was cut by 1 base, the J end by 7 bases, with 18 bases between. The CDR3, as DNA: TGTGCCAGCAGCTTGACAACTTCGGACGGCGGGGAGCAGTACTTC. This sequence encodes CASSLTTSDGGEQYF. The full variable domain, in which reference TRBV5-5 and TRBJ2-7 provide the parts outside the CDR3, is DAGVTQSPTHLIKTRGQQVTLRCSPISGHKSVSWYQQVLGQGPQFIFQYYEKEERGRGNFPDRFSARQFPNYSSELNVNALLLGDSALYLCASSLTTSDGGEQYFGPGTRLTVT.

CDR3 region: CSVEAPGLAGKANTGELFF. CDR3 sequence (DNA): TGCAGCGTTGAAGCCCCGGGACTAGCGGGGAAAGCGAACACCGGGGAGCTGTTTTTT. The chain carries TRBV29-1 and TRBJ2-2; 13 bases line up with TRBD2. Unmatched junction bases numbered 8, after V lost 1 base and J lost 0 bases. Germline CDR1 SQVTM, CDR2 ANQGSEA. CDR3 length: 19 amino acids.

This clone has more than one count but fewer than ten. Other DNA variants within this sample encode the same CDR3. CDR3 coding DNA: TGCGCCAGCAGCCAAGAGGGGGGGGACTATGGCTACACCTTC. This encodes CASSQEGGDYGYTF. V gene TRBV4-1 combines with J gene TRBJ1-2; tentative D call: TRBD1 (5 bases). V lost 0 bases and J 3 bases, leaving 8 bases between the germline ends. This CDR3 comprises 14 residues. Germline V gene data show CDR1 as MGHRA and CDR2 as YSYEKL.

The CDR3 DNA reads TGTGCCAGCAGCTCAGAGGGACAGGGAGAAAGCAAGAACACTGAAGCTTTCTTT. Protein sequence: CASSSEGQGESKNTEAFF. The chain recombines TRBV11-1 with TRBJ1-1; 9 positions match TRBD1. Germline CDR1 is SGHAT and CDR2 is FQDESV (reference sequence). After removal of 4 bases from V and 1 base from J, the junction contained 13 bases not matched to a gene. The CDR3 runs to 18 residues.

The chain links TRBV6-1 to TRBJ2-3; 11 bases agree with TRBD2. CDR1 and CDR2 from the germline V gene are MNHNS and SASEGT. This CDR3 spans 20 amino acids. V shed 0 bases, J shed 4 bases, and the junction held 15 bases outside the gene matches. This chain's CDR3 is CASSEALLAGGPMEADTQYF. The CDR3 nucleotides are TGTGCCAGCAGTGAAGCGCTCCTAGCGGGGGGTCCGATGGAGGCAGATACGCAGTATTTT.

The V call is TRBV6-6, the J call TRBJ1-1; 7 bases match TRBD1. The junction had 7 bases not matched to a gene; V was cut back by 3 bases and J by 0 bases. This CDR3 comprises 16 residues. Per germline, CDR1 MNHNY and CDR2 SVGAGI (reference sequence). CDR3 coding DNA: TGTGCCAGCAGTTATCCGACAGGGAATTTGAACACTGAAGCTTTCTTT. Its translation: CASSYPTGNLNTEAFF.

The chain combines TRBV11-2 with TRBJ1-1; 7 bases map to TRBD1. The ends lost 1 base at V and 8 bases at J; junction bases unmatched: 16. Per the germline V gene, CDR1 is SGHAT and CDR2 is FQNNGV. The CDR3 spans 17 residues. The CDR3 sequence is CASSLGGDRDDRQEAFF. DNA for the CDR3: TGTGCCAGCAGCTTAGGGGGAGACAGGGATGACCGTCAGGAAGCTTTCTTT.

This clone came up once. The CDR3 here is CASRPQGFDEQYF. The CDR3 coding sequence is TGTGCCAGCAGACCACAGGGATTCGACGAGCAGTACTTC. The chain joins TRBV7-2 to TRBJ2-7; possibly TRBD1 for D (6 bases). V was pared by 6 bases and J by 5 bases, with 14 bases between. Germline V CDR1 and CDR2: SGHTA, FQGNSA. The CDR3 totals 13 residues.

The CDR3, as DNA: TGTGCCAGCCAGGGGCCCTTCACTGAAGCTTTCTTT. As protein: CASQGPFTEAFF. The rearrangement uses TRBV6-5 and TRBJ1-1, with D possibly matching TRBD1 (6 bases). The CDR3 has 12 residues. Germline CDR1 MNHEY, CDR2 SVGAGI. Trimming pared 8 bases from V and 4 bases from J, leaving 11 bases between.

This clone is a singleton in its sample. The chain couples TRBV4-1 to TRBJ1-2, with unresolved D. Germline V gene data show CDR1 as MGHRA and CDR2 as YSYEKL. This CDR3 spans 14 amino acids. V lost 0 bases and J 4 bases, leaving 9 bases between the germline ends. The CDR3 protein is CASSQDRWAYGYTF. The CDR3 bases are TGCGCCAGCAGCCAAGATCGGTGGGCCTATGGCTACACCTTC.

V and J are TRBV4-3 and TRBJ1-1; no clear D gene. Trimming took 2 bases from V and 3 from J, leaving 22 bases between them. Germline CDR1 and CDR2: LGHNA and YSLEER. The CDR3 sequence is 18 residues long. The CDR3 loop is CASSQKGRRGWHHTEAFF. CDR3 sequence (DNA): TGCGCCAGCAGCCAAAAGGGTCGCCGGGGTTGGCACCACACTGAAGCTTTCTTT.

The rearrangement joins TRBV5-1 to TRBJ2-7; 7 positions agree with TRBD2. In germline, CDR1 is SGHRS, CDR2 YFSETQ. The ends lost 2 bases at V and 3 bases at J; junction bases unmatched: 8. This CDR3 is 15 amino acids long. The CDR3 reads CASSFGLVLGYEQYF. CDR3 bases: TGCGCCAGCAGCTTCGGACTAGTCCTGGGCTACGAGCAGTACTTC.

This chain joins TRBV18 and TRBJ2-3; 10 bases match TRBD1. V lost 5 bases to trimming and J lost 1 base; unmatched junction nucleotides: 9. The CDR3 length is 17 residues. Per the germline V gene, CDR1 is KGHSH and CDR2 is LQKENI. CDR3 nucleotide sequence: TGTGCCAGCTCATCCCCCGACAGGGGGCTCGGCACAGATACGCAGTATTTT. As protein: CASSSPDRGLGTDTQYF.

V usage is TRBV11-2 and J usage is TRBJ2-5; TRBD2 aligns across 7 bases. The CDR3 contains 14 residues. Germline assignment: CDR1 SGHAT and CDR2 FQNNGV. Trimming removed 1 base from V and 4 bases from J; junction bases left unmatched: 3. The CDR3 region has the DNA TGTGCCAGCAGCTTAGGGGGGGGGATAGAGACCCAGTACTTC. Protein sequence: CASSLGGGIETQYF.

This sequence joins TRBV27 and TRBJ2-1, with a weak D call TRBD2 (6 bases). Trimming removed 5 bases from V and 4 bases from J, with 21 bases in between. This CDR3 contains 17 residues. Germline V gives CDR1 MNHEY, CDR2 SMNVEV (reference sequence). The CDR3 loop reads CASSPEAGGDLYNEQFF. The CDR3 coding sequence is TGTGCCAGCAGTCCCGAGGCCGGGGGAGACCTTTACAATGAGCAGTTCTTC.

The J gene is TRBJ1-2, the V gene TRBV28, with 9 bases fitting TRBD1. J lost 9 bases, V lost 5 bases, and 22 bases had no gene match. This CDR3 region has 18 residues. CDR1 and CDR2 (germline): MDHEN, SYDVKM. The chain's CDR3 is CASSPRAPPGQGEGSYTF. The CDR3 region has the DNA TGTGCCAGCAGTCCTAGGGCACCACCGGGACAGGGAGAAGGAAGCTACACCTTC.